This T cell receptor (beta chain) stems from a study of T cells in Graves' hyperthyroidism and ophthalmopathy. In this sample, this clonotype turned up many times. The CDR3 consists of 13 residues. The V end was cut by 5 bases, the J end by 10 bases, with 15 bases between. The germline V gene encodes CDR1 SGHTA and CDR2 FQGTGA. The TCR beta CDR3 regions underwent amplification using RNA transcripts as the source. HTBI primers were the set used in a first-round RT-PCR of the TCR CDR3. TCRdb reprocessed the multiplex PCR reads with MiXCR, giving one entry per CDR3 protein. The sample has some 380,000 distinct CDR3 sequences; approximately 13% are singletons. Initially, at the first diagnosis of hyperthyroidism and before any ophthalmopathy symptoms, blood was sampled.

The source material was blood. This receptor was obtained from a man aged 25-45 years with Graves' hyperthyroidism that later progressed to Graves' ophthalmopathy. This sequence joins TRBV7-3 and TRBJ2-1, with a tentative D call TRBD2 (6 bases). Here the CDR3 DNA reads TGTGCCAGCAGCGTACAGACTAGAACGGAGCAGTTCTTC. It codes for CASSVQTRTEQFF.